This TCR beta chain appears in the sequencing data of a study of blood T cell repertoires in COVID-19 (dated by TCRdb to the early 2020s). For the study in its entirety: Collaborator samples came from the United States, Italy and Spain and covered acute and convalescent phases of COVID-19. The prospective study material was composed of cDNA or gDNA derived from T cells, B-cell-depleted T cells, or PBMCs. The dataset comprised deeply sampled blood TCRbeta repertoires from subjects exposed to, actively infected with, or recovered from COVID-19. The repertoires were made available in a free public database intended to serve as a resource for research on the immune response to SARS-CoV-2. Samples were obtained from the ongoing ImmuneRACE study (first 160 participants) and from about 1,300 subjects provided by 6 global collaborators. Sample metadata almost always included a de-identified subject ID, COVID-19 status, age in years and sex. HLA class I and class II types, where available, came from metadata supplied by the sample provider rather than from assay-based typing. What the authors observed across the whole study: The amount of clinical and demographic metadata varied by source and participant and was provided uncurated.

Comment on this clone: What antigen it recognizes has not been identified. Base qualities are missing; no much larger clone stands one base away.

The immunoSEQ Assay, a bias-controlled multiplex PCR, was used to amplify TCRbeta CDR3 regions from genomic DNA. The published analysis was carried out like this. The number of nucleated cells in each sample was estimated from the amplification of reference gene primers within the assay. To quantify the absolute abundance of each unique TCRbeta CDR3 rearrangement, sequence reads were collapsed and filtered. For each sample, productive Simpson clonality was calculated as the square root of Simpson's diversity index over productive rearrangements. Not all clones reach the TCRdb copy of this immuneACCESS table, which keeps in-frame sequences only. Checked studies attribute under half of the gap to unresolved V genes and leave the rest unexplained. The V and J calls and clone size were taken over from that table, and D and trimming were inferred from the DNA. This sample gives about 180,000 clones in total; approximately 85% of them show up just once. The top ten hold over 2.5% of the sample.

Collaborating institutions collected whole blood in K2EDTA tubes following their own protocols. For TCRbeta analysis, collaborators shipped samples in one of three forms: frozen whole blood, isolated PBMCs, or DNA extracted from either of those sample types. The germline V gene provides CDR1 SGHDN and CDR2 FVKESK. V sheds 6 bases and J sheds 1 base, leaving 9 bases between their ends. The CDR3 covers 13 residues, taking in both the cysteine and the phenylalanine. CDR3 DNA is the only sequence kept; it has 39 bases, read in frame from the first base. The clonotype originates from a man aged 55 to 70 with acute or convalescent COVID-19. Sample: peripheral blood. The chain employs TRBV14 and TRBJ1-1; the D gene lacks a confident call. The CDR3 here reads CASSKGRNTEAFF. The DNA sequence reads TGTGCCAGCAGTAAAGGGAGGAACACTGAAGCTTTCTTT.